This T cell receptor beta chain was retrieved from a study of shared clonotypes between healthy human individuals. Study conclusions and caveats: Limitation of the genetic and exposure-history diversity represented came from the few donors.

CDR1 and CDR2 from the germline V gene are LNHNV and YYDKDF (reference sequence). This CDR3 comprises 14 residues. The germline V and J ends were trimmed by 0 bases and 2 bases, with 8 bases remaining between them. TCRdb's copy holds only in-frame clones and misses some; the assay was immunoSEQ multiplex PCR. Found here are roughly 330,000 clones, approximately 79% of them singletons; the top ten hold about 9.3%. Turning to this clone: The antigen is not known.

The source is a man between 25 and 39 years old in good health. The sequenced material came from memory CD4+ T cells sorted from blood. This sample's subset: CD45RA-negative fraction. The chain links TRBV15 to TRBJ2-7; D perhaps matches TRBD1 (5 bases). The CDR3 protein is CATSRDPTAYEQYF. For the CDR3, the DNA is TGTGCCACCAGCAGAGATCCGACAGCCTACGAGCAGTACTTC.